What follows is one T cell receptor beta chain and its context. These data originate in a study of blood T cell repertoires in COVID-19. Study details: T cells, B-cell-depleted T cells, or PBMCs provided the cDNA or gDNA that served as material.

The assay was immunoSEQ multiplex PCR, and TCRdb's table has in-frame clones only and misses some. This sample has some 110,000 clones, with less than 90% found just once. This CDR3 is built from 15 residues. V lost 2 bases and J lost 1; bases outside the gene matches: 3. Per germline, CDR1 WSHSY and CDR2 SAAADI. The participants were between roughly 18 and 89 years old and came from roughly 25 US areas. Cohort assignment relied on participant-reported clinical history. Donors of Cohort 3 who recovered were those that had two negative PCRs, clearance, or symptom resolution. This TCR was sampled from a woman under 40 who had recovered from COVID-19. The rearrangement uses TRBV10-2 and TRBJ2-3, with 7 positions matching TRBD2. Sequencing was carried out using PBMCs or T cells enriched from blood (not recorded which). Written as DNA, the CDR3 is TGCGCCAGCAGTGAGCCTAGCGGTGGCACAGATACGCAGTATTTT. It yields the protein CASSEPSGGTDTQYF.